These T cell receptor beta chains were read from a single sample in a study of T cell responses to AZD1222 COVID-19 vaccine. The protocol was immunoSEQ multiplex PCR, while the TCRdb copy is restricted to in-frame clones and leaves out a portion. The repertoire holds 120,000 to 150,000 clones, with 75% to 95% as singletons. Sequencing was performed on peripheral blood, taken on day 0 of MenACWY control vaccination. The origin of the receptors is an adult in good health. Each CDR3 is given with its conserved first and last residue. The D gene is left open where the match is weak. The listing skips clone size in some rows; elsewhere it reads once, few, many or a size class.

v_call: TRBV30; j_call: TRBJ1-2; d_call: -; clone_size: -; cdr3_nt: TGTGCCTGGAGTACTGGGATTCGTAATGGCTACACCTTC; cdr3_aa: CAWSTGIRNGYTF
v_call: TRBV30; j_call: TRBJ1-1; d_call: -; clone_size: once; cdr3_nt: TGTGCCTGGAATTGGAGAGGGAACACTGAAGCTTTCTTT; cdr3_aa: CAWNWRGNTEAFF
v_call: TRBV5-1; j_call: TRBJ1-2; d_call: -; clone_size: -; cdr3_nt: TGCGCCAGCAGCCCGCAAGATCGAGGCTACACCTTC; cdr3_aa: CASSPQDRGYTF
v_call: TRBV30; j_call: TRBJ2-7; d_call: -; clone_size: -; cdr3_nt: TGTGCCTGGAACCCCACGGATCTCTCCTACGAGCAGTACTTC; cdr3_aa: CAWNPTDLSYEQYF
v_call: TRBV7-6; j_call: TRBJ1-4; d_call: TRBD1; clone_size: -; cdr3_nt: TGTGCCAGCAGCTTAGAAGTCAGGGGGAGTGTGGGTGAAAAACTGTTTTTT; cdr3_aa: CASSLEVRGSVGEKLFF
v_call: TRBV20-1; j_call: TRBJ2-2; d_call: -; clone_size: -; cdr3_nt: TGCAGTGCTAGTAGGCCCAGGGGGAACACCGGGGAGCTGTTTTTT; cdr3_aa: CSASRPRGNTGELFF
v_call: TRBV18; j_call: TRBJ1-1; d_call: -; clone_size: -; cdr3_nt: TGTGCCAGCTCACCGAGATGGGGGGCTGGGGACACTGAAGCTTTCTTT; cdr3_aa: CASSPRWGAGDTEAFF
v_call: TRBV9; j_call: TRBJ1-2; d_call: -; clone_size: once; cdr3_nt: TGTGCCAGCAGCGTAGATACAGGGAACTATGGCTACACCTTC; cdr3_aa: CASSVDTGNYGYTF
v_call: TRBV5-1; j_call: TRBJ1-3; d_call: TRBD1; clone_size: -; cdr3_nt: TGCGCCAGCAGCTTGGACGACAGGGGGGGCTTTGGAAACACCATATATTTT; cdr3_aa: CASSLDDRGGFGNTIYF
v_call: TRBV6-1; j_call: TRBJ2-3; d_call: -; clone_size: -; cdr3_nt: TGTGCCAGCAGTGAATCTTCCCTAACTCCCACAGATACGCAGTATTTT; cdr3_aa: CASSESSLTPTDTQYF
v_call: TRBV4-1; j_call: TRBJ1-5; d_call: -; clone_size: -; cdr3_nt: TGCGCCAGCAGCCAAGTGGTGAGTCCTCAGCCCCAGCATTTT; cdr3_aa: CASSQVVSPQPQHF